This is a list of T cell receptor beta chains from one sample in a study of cytomegalovirus exposure and HLA in healthy donors. TCRdb keeps only in-frame clones here, not all; method: immunoSEQ multiplex PCR. This sample has roughly 120,000 clones, with roughly 74% found just once. The specimen was PBMCs. The receptor set was obtained from a woman aged 45-60 years in good health and CMV-seropositive. CDR3s include the opening cysteine and the closing phenylalanine or tryptophan. The D gene is left open where the match is weak. Size is omitted from some rows. Given values are once, few, many or a class for expanded clones.

size	V	D	J	DNA	CDR3
NA	TRBV6-1	TRBD1	TRBJ1-2	TGTGCCAGCAGAAAGGACAGGGACGCTCTCGGCTACACCTTC	CASRKDRDALGYTF
NA	TRBV13	NA	TRBJ1-1	TGTGCCAGCAGCCACTACACAGGGCGTATAATGAACACTGAAGCTTTCTTT	CASSHYTGRIMNTEAFF
NA	TRBV2	TRBD1	TRBJ2-5	TGTGCCAGCAGCGGACAGGGTTTCCAAGAGACCCAGTACTTC	CASSGQGFQETQYF
NA	TRBV19	NA	TRBJ2-1	TGTGCCAGTTCCGGTCAAGCCTACAATGAGCAGTTCTTC	CASSGQAYNEQFF
NA	TRBV5-1	TRBD1	TRBJ1-1	TGCGCCAGCAGCCTCGCCGGACAGGGCAAGGGGAACACTGAAGCTTTCTTT	CASSLAGQGKGNTEAFF
NA	TRBV7-2	TRBD1	TRBJ1-4	TGTGCCAGCAGCTCACCCAGGACAGGGGGTGAAAAACTGTTTTTT	CASSSPRTGGEKLFF
NA	TRBV4-1	NA	TRBJ2-5	TGCGCCAGCAGTCCCTCTGGTGGGGGGGGCGGTGAGACCCAGTACTTC	CASSPSGGGGGETQYF
NA	TRBV6-6	NA	TRBJ2-3	TGTGCCAGCAGTACTCCCCCAGGGGAAGTCACAGATACGCAGTATTTT	CASSTPPGEVTDTQYF
NA	TRBV29-1	NA	TRBJ2-5	TGCAGCGCTGTTCAGGGAGAGACCCAGTACTTC	CSAVQGETQYF
few	TRBV7-9	NA	TRBJ2-5	TGTGCCAGCAGCTTCGGGGAGGAGACCCAGTACTTC	CASSFGEETQYF
NA	TRBV10-3	NA	TRBJ1-3	TGTGCCATCAGTGAGTGGGGGCCCTCTGGAAACACCATATATTTT	CAISEWGPSGNTIYF
NA	TRBV4-1	TRBD2	TRBJ2-7	TGCGCCAGCAGCCACCCTAGCGGGGGGGCGTACGAGCAGTACTTC	CASSHPSGGAYEQYF
NA	TRBV6-1	NA	TRBJ1-2	TGTGCCAGCACGTGGGCAGGGGCGGATGGCTACACCTTC	CASTWAGADGYTF
NA	TRBV14	NA	TRBJ1-5	TGTGCCAGCAGCCAAGGACTTGATCAGCCCCAGCATTTT	CASSQGLDQPQHF
NA	TRBV27	NA	TRBJ1-2	TGTGCCAGCAGTCCGGGATCTGGGGGGTATGGCTACACCTTC	CASSPGSGGYGYTF
NA	TRBV6-6	TRBD1	TRBJ1-1	TGTGCCAGCAGACCGGGACAGGCGATTGAAGCTTTCTTT	CASRPGQAIEAFF
NA	TRBV5-4	TRBD2	TRBJ2-5	TGCGCCAGCACCCCTGGACTAGCGACGGAGACCCAGTACTTC	CASTPGLATETQYF
NA	TRBV7-9	TRBD2	TRBJ2-7	TGTGCCAGCAGCTTAGGGCCTAGCGGGGGGTCCTACGAGCAGTACTTC	CASSLGPSGGSYEQYF
NA	TRBV27	TRBD1	TRBJ2-3	TGTGCCAGCACCTCGGGGGACAGGGCATCGGATACGCAGTATTTT	CASTSGDRASDTQYF
few	TRBV11-2	NA	TRBJ2-7	TGTGCCAGCAGCTGGACACGCGAGCAGTACTTC	CASSWTREQYF
many	TRBV5-4	TRBD1	TRBJ1-2	TGTGCCAGCAGCTTGGGGAAGGACAGGGCAAACTATGGCTACACCTTC	CASSLGKDRANYGYTF
NA	TRBV7-3	TRBD1	TRBJ2-2	TGTGCCAGCAGCTCCGGGACAGACATCGGGGAGCTGTTTTTT	CASSSGTDIGELFF
once	TRBV7-2	NA	TRBJ1-6	TGTGCCAGCAGCTTACCCCCCCAGGTTCCACCCCTCCACTTT	CASSLPPQVPPLHF
NA	TRBV29-1	TRBD2	TRBJ2-5	TGCAGCGTTGATCTGGGGGGGGACCAAGAGACCCAGTACTTC	CSVDLGGDQETQYF
NA	TRBV27	NA	TRBJ2-3	TGTGCCAGCAGTTTAAAAAGGGCAGGGAGCACAGATACGCAGTATTTT	CASSLKRAGSTDTQYF
NA	TRBV7-8	NA	TRBJ1-5	TGTGCCAGCAGCATATCAGGGTTAAGCAATCAGCCCCAGCATTTT	CASSISGLSNQPQHF
NA	TRBV4-2	NA	TRBJ2-7	TGTGCCAGCAGCCAAGACGGGGGATTTCCAGCCTACGAGCAGTACTTC	CASSQDGGFPAYEQYF
few	TRBV4-1	TRBD1	TRBJ1-2	TGCGCCAGCAGCCAACCCGGGACAGGGGTCTACAGCTATGGCTACACCTTC	CASSQPGTGVYSYGYTF
NA	TRBV10-3	TRBD1	TRBJ2-7	TGTGCCACATACAGGGGTGGCTCCTACGAGCAGTACTTC	CATYRGGSYEQYF
NA	TRBV23-1	TRBD2	TRBJ2-7	TGCGCCAGCAGTGTACTTCGGGGGGACCCGACCTACGAGCAGTACTTC	CASSVLRGDPTYEQYF
NA	TRBV11-2	TRBD2	TRBJ2-1	TGTGCCAGCAGCTTAGCGGGGGGGCGGTACAATGAGCAGTTCTTC	CASSLAGGRYNEQFF
few	TRBV7-2	NA	TRBJ2-7	TGTGCCAGCAGCTCCGGTGGGCGCTACGAGCAGTACTTC	CASSSGGRYEQYF
few	TRBV6-1	TRBD1	TRBJ2-6	TGTGCCAGCAGCACAGGGGACGGGGCCAACGTCCTGACTTTC	CASSTGDGANVLTF
once	TRBV27	NA	TRBJ1-2	TGTGCCAGCAGGCTTTTTGGGCAGGGGACTAACTATGGCTACACCTTC	CASRLFGQGTNYGYTF
few	TRBV5-1	TRBD1	TRBJ1-2	TGCGCCAGCAGCTTGGCGACGGAGGGACAGGCCGTTCGTCGTGGCTACACCTTC	CASSLATEGQAVRRGYTF
few	TRBV19	TRBD1	TRBJ1-2	TGTGCCAGTAGTGCTCTTGACAGGGCTGGCTACACCTTC	CASSALDRAGYTF
NA	TRBV2	TRBD2	TRBJ2-3	TGTGCCAGCAAAAGCGGGACCCCAGCAGATACGCAGTATTTT	CASKSGTPADTQYF
NA	TRBV10-3	NA	TRBJ2-1	TGTGCCATCAGTGGCCACGGGTCTAACTACAATGAGCAGTTCTTC	CAISGHGSNYNEQFF
NA	TRBV10-1	NA	TRBJ1-1	TGCGCCAGCAGTGATCACAGGGACCTGAACACTGAAGCTTTCTTT	CASSDHRDLNTEAFF
few	TRBV5-1	NA	TRBJ2-6	TGCGCCAGCAGCTCAACAGGGTCTGGGGCCAACGTCCTGACTTTC	CASSSTGSGANVLTF
few	TRBV7-2	TRBD1	TRBJ1-5	TGTGCCAGCAGCTTCCTACAGGGGGCAGGCCAGCCCCAGCATTTT	CASSFLQGAGQPQHF
NA	TRBV7-2	TRBD1	TRBJ2-5	TGTGCCAGCAGCTTAGGCGCCGGGACAGGGACAAGAGAGACCCAGTACTTC	CASSLGAGTGTRETQYF
NA	TRBV28	NA	TRBJ1-2	TGTGCCACCGGCGTGGAGGGCAAGTACTACACCTTC	CATGVEGKYYTF
NA	TRBV5-1	NA	TRBJ1-2	TGCGCCAGCAGGCTGGGGGAGGACTATGGCTACACCTTC	CASRLGEDYGYTF
few	TRBV7-9	TRBD1	TRBJ1-3	TGTGCCAGCGCCGGGACAGCCTCTGGAAACACCATATATTTT	CASAGTASGNTIYF
NA	TRBV7-9	TRBD1	TRBJ2-7	TGTGCCAGCAGCTTAGGGCCCCCGGGACAGGGGGCTTGGGAGCAGTACTTC	CASSLGPPGQGAWEQYF
once	TRBV2	TRBD1	TRBJ2-7	TGTGCCAACAGGCTCAGGGGGCTCGACTACTACGAGCAGTACTTC	CANRLRGLDYYEQYF
NA	TRBV11-2	NA	TRBJ2-3	TGTGCCAGCAGCTCCCGACTAACCAGGGGAGTAGATACGCAGTATTTT	CASSSRLTRGVDTQYF
NA	TRBV27	TRBD2	TRBJ2-3	TGTGCCAGCAGGTTCCTAGCGGGGGCTCTCACAGATACGCAGTATTTT	CASRFLAGALTDTQYF
NA	TRBV29-1	NA	TRBJ1-4	TGCAGCGTATTTGGAGGTGAAAAACTGTTTTTT	CSVFGGEKLFF
NA	TRBV7-2	NA	TRBJ2-3	TGTGCCAGCAGCTTAGGACCCCTAGCAGATACGCAGTATTTT	CASSLGPLADTQYF
few	TRBV5-4	TRBD1	TRBJ1-2	TGTGCCAGCAGCCCTGACAGGGACTATGGCTACACCTTC	CASSPDRDYGYTF